The clone carrying this T cell receptor (beta chain) has at least ten counts. Its cognate antigen is unknown. The data originate from a study of T cells in Graves' hyperthyroidism and ophthalmopathy. The study, taken as a whole, reports: Model output signaled ophthalmopathy a median 6.5 months ahead of onset. Also found in blood were most expanded thyroid clonotypes above 0.001.

PBMCs were collected from a 10 ml volume of fresh peripheral blood. TCR beta CDR3 sequences were amplified from RNA transcripts. A set of HTBI primers served as the primers for a first-round RT-PCR of the TCR CDR3. Via MiXCR, TCRdb re-called the multiplex PCR reads, giving one row per CDR3 protein. The table lists approximately 640,000 distinct CDR3 sequences, about 18% of them singletons, with about 14% in the top ten. Trimming took 4 bases from V and 6 from J, leaving 27 bases between them. This CDR3 region has 18 residues. Germline CDR1 MDHEN, CDR2 SYDVKM. The TCR originated in a man over 45 with Graves' hyperthyroidism. This chain links TRBV28 with TRBJ1-2, with D maybe TRBD1 (5 bases). The sequenced sample consisted of blood. The CDR3 nucleotides are TGTGCCAGCAGTTACCTTCCTCGGGAGGGGTCTACTATAGATGGCTACACCTTC. Amino acid sequence: CASSYLPREGSTIDGYTF.